This T cell receptor beta chain was captured in a study of T cells and Merkel cell carcinoma outcomes. Germline assignment: CDR1 SGHNT and CDR2 YYREEE (reference sequence). Trimming took 3 bases from V and 3 from J, leaving 18 bases between them. The CDR3 loop spans 16 amino acids. Points on this clone: Its target is unknown.

Repertoires were generated with immunoSEQ multiplex PCR, while TCRdb's copy carries only in-frame clones and drops some. This table holds some 19,000 clones, roughly four fifths found once. Points from the study as a whole: In Merkel cell carcinoma, repertoire and T-cell density reportedly predicted outcomes.

The sequence was collected from a human donor with Merkel cell carcinoma. Sequenced sample: tumor tissue from Merkel cell carcinoma. The genes are TRBV5-4 and TRBJ2-5; D assignment may be TRBD1 or TRBD2 (7 bases each). Written as DNA, the CDR3 is TGTGCCAGCAGCTATCGACTCAGGGGGGGTGAAGAGACCCAGTACTTC. Amino acids: CASSYRLRGGEETQYF.